This T cell receptor beta chain came from a study of cytomegalovirus exposure and HLA in healthy donors. The wider study: Researchers previously reported finding some 110 million unique TCR beta sequences from about 179 million T cells. Study results and caveats: Later analysis indicated greater clonal expansion among HLA-associated TCR beta chains than among equally common other chains.

Vbeta (60) and Jbeta (13) primers were used in the PCR. Sequencing was performed with immunoSEQ multiplex PCR; in TCRdb, only in-frame clones are kept and a portion is missing. Here the sample spans around 150,000 clones, more than 60% being singletons. Trimming stripped 2 bases from V and 0 bases from J, with 5 bases between. The CDR3 sequence is 13 residues long. CDR1 SGDLS and CDR2 YYNGEE come from the germline V gene. A remark on this clone: Its matching antigen is unknown.

Source material: PBMCs. The clonotype originates from a male donor in good health and CMV-seronegative. The genes are TRBV9 and TRBJ2-5; D is ambiguous. In DNA, the CDR3 is TGTGCCAGCAGCGTCCGGTACCAAGAGACCCAGTACTTC. It is translated as CASSVRYQETQYF.